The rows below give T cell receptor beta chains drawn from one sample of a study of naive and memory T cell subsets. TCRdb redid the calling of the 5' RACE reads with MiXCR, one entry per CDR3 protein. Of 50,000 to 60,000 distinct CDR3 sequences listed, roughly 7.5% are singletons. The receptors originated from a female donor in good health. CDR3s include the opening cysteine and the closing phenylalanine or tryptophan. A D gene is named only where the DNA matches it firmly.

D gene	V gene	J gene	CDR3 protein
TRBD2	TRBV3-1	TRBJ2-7	CASTTKTAGGYEQYF
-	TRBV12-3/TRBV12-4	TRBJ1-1	CASTIGQDNTEAFF
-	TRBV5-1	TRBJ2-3	CASSLGGRTDTQYF
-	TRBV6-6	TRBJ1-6	CASSPGTLGSPLHF
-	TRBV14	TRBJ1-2	CASSQGGFRYGYTF
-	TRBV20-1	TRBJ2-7	CSARDGEWVPEQYF
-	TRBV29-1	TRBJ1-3	CSVVTSGNTIYF
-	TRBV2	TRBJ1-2	CASSESDLHYGYTF
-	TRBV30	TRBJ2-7	CAWSVLGRIYEQYF
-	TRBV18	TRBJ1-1	CASSPTRGTNTEAFF
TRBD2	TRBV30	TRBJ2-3	CAWSKGLAGVGDTQYF
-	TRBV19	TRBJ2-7	CASSIRGTSEQYF
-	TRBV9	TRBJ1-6	CASSVWEGSPLHF
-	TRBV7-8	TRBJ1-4	CASSPLATSTNEKLFF
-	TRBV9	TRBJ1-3	CASSRTVDSGNTIYF
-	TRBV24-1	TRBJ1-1	CATSRSGVEAFF
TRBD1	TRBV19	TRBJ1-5	CASSIDRGYNQPQHF
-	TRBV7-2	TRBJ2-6	CASSPQQGGLGANVLTF